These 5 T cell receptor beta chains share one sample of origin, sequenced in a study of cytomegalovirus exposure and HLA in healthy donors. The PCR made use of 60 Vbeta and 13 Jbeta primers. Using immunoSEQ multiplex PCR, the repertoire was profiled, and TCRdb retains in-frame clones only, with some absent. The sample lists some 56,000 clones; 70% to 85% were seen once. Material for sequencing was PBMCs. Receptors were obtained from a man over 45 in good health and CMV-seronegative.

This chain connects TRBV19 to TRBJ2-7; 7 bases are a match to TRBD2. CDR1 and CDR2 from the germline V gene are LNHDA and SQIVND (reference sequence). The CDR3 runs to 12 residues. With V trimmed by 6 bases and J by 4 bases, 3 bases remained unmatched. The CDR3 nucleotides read TGTGCCAGTAGCCGCGGGGGATACGAGCAGTACTTC. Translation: CASSRGGYEQYF.

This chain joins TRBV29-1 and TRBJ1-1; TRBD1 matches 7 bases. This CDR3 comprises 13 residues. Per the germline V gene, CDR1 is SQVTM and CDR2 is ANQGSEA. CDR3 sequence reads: CRIGFEGATEAFF. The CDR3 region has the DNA TGCAGGATAGGATTTGAGGGGGCTACTGAAGCTTTCTTT.

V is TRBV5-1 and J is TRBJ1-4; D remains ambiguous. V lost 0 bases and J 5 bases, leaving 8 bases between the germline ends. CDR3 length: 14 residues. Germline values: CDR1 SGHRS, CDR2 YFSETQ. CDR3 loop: CASSLDSTNEKLFF. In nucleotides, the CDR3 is TGCGCCAGCAGCTTGGACAGCACAAATGAAAAACTGTTTTTT.

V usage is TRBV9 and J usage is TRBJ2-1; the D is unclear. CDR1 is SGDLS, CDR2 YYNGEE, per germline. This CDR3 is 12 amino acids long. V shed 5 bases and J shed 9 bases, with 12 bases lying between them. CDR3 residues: CASRGLLGEQFF. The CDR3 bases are TGTGCCAGCAGGGGCCTGCTGGGTGAGCAGTTCTTC. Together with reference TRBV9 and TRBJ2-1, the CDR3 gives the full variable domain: DSGVTQTPKHLITATGQRVTLRCSPRSGDLSVYWYQQSLDQGLQFLIQYYNGEERAKGNILERFSAQQFPDLHSELNLSSLELGDSALYFCASRGLLGEQFFGPGTRLTVL.

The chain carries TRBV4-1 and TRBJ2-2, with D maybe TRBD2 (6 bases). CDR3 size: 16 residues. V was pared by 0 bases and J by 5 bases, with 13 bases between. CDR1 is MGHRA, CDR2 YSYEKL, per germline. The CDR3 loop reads CASSQEATEGTGELFF. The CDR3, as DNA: TGCGCCAGCAGCCAAGAGGCGACGGAGGGGACCGGGGAGCTGTTTTTT.